These 6 T cell receptor beta chains were sequenced from one sample in a study of T cell responses to AZD1222 COVID-19 vaccine. The table came from immunoSEQ multiplex PCR; TCRdb's copy has only in-frame clones and leaves some out. Of about 120,000 clones detected, about 88% appear once; the ten largest clones hold 2.4%. The source was peripheral blood, collected on day 0 of AZD1222 vaccination. These receptors were collected from an adult in good health.

The chain combines TRBV6-5 with TRBJ2-7; the D gene is possibly TRBD1 (5 bases). The CDR3 is 11 amino acids. Trimming took 6 bases from V and 3 from J, leaving 6 bases between them. Looked up from germline, CDR1 is MNHEY and CDR2 is SVGAGI. The CDR3 DNA is TGTGCCAGCAGAGACAGCTACGAGCAGTACTTC. This gives the protein CASRDSYEQYF.

This chain joins TRBV6-5 and TRBJ1-2, with TRBD1 identical over 9 bases. The germline gives CDR1 MNHEY, CDR2 SVGAGI. The J segment lost 0 bases and the V segment lost 6 bases, leaving 5 bases of the junction unmatched. The CDR3 has 15 residues. CDR3 DNA sequence: TGTGCCAGCAGACCACAGGGGGCAGCTAACTATGGCTACACCTTC. This gives the protein CASRPQGAANYGYTF.

V gene TRBV19 combines with J gene TRBJ2-5; no reliable D call. V was shortened by 3 bases and J by 3 bases, with 8 bases between the two germline ends. CDR1 and CDR2 from the germline V gene are LNHDA and SQIVND (reference sequence). CDR3 size: 13 residues. In nucleotides, the CDR3 is TGTGCCAGTAGTATGGACGGAAAAGAGACCCAGTACTTC. It codes for CASSMDGKETQYF.

The chain recombines TRBV25-1 with TRBJ2-2; D gene uncertain. This CDR3 contains 13 residues. Germline-derived CDR1 and CDR2 are MGHDK and SYGVNS. V lost 4 bases, J lost 8 bases, and 11 bases lay in between. CDR3 in DNA: TGTGCCAGCAGTGTTTATGGGCTGGGGGAGCTGTTTTTT. Translating it yields CASSVYGLGELFF.

The table lists this clone with a count of one. This chain connects TRBV28 to TRBJ1-5; D remains ambiguous. The CDR3 has 14 residues. The V end was cut by 2 bases, the J end by 1 base, with 6 bases between. Germline CDR1 and CDR2: MDHEN and SYDVKM. The CDR3 spells CASSLAGSNQPQHF. DNA for the CDR3: TGTGCCAGCAGTTTAGCGGGGAGCAATCAGCCCCAGCATTTT.

The genes are TRBV6-5 and TRBJ2-7; D is ambiguous. V gave up 3 bases and J gave up 4 bases, with 10 bases separating them. The CDR3 totals 13 residues. Germline CDR1 reads MNHEY; CDR2 reads SVGAGI. The CDR3 nucleotides are TGTGCCAGCAGTTATCGGACCTTATACGAGCAGTACTTC. Translation: CASSYRTLYEQYF.